This T cell receptor (delta chain) derives from a study of DNA immune sequencing with unique molecular identifiers (TCRdb year 2020). Turning to the overall study: Using immunomagnetic cell separation, gammadelta T cells were enriched from buffy coats, and the genomic DNA of these cells was sequenced. Fluorescence-activated cell sorting was used to enrich gammadelta T cells from PBMC of some ten healthy individuals. To compare enriched with non-enriched material, roughly 100 ng of enriched gammadelta T-cell DNA and roughly 1 ug of non-enriched PBMC DNA were sequenced. The study developed and validated an ultrasensitive DNA-based TRD repertoire sequencing method using PCR-introduced unique molecular identifiers. The method was validated on synthetic reference molecules and on blood samples from healthy individuals. Healthy individuals were used as donors, and sorted peripheral blood gammadelta T cells were profiled from around eleven of these donors.

Including cysteine and phenylalanine, the CDR3 has 15 amino acids. CDR3 DNA is the only sequence kept; it has 45 bases, read in frame from the first base. V lost 3 bases and J lost 0 bases; the stretch between them is 13 bases long. Sequences GEAIGNYY (CDR1) and EKD (CDR2) are obtained from the germline V gene. Summary of the overall study and its limitations: Among clonotypes in healthy donors, TRDV2 paired with TRDJ1 was identified as the most common TRD rearrangement. The primer-based approach cannot detect novel TRD sequences that are not targeted by the primers. TRD repertoire diversity differed among healthy donors, and several donors were highly oligoclonal, with the top 5 clonotypes making up more than half of productive molecules.

The library was produced with multiplex PCR. Genomic DNA was amplified with a 32-plex assay using primers for all 8 TRDV and 4 TRDJ genes covering the CDR3. A 12-nucleotide UMI was added during around 3 barcoding PCR cycles, followed by a second PCR with Illumina adapter primers. Libraries were purified with AMPure XP beads and quality-checked on a Fragment Analyzer with the HS NGS Fragment kit. The sequencing was run with an Illumina MiniSeq mid-output kit, including roughly 19% PhiX, and 150 cycles of paired-end reads. Turning to the authors' computational methods: Reads were processed with MIGEC version 1.2.9 to group reads by UMI and build error-corrected consensus sequences. Modified VDJtools version 1.2.1 scripts and the tcR R package were used for post-processing. Clone calls in TCRdb were regenerated from the public reads with CATT, after which identical DNA sequences shared one row. TCRdb, not the original authors, processed these V and J calls. For this sample there are more than 2,000 delta-chain clones; 8.4% appear just once. The top ten clonotypes cover almost 55% of the sample.

In the case of this clone: The antigen it recognizes is unknown. The protein in TCRdb stems from a much larger clone and differs at residue 6 from this DNA's translation, likely a read error; here the protein is translated from the DNA.

The rearrangement joined TRDV2 to TRDJ1; a tentative D match to TRDD3 spans 5 bases. Input material: gamma-delta T cells enriched from blood buffy coat, or unenriched PBMCs (not recorded which). The sequence came from a human donor in good health. The CDR3 loop reads CACDLQGTDTDKLIF. The nucleotides read TGTGCCTGTGACCTACAGGGGACAGACACCGATAAACTCATCTTT.